Following are 21 T cell receptor beta chains from one sample sequenced in a study of blood T cell repertoires in COVID-19 (dated by TCRdb to the early 2020s). Library method: the immunoSEQ multiplex PCR assay. Here the immuneACCESS table is served through TCRdb, limited to in-frame sequences with V and J called. Missing clones are a known gap in these copies; in checked studies unresolved V genes cover under half, and the rest lacks a known reason. The sample table shows under 100,000 clones, and 87% are seen once. In total, the top ten clones hold roughly 8.5% of the sample. Sequenced: peripheral blood. The receptor source for this set is a man aged 30 to 45 with acute or convalescent COVID-19.

The chain carries TRBV4-2 and TRBJ1-6, with 8 nucleotides matching TRBD1. Losses at the gene ends were 4 bases for V and 7 bases for J; bases not matched to a gene: 9. The CDR3 is 16 amino acids. CDR1 and CDR2 (germline): LGHNA, YNFKEQ. The CDR3 loop reads CASSLEGTGGNSPLHF. In DNA form, the CDR3 reads TGTGCCAGCAGCCTTGAGGGGACAGGAGGAAATTCACCCCTCCACTTT.

The chain uses TRBV11-2 and TRBJ2-3, with D possibly matching TRBD2 (5 bases). V was trimmed by 1 base and J by 2 bases, leaving 13 bases between them. Germline values: CDR1 SGHAT, CDR2 FQNNGV. The CDR3 has 16 amino acids. The CDR3 sequence: CASSLGGGGSTDTQYF. The CDR3 nucleotides read TGTGCCAGCAGCTTAGGAGGTGGCGGGTCCACAGATACGCAGTATTTT.

The chain combines TRBV9 with TRBJ2-1, with D possibly matching TRBD2 (7 bases). Germline-derived CDR1 and CDR2 are SGDLS and YYNGEE. The CDR3 has 15 residues. Trimming took off 2 bases at V and 3 bases at J, with 12 bases between the two ends. The CDR3 DNA reads TGTGCCAGCAGCGTGGGAGGGGGAGACTACAATGAGCAGTTCTTC. Encoded protein: CASSVGGGDYNEQFF.

The chain is built from TRBV19 and TRBJ2-2, with D tentatively TRBD1 (6 bases). The CDR3 loop spans 15 amino acids. V lost 9 bases and J 0 bases, leaving 14 bases between the germline ends. CDR1 is LNHDA, CDR2 SQIVND, per germline (reference sequence). The CDR3 bases are TGTGCCAGATCAAGGACAGTTTCGAACACCGGGGAGCTGTTTTTT. Its protein product is CARSRTVSNTGELFF.

The count of this clone is one. This rearrangement joins TRBV6-5 to TRBJ1-5; D gene unclear. Germline V gene sequence: CDR1 MNHEY, CDR2 SVGAGI. Trimming pared 3 bases from V and 0 bases from J, leaving 9 bases between. The CDR3 loop spans 15 amino acids. For the CDR3, the DNA is TGTGCCAGCAGTTATACGATACATAGCAATCAGCCCCAGCATTTT. This translates into CASSYTIHSNQPQHF.

V and J are TRBV6-2 or TRBV6-3 and TRBJ1-5, with 7 bases identical to TRBD1. CDR1 and CDR2 from the germline V gene are MNHEY and SVGEGT. With 5 bases clipped from V and 11 bases from J, the junction kept 9 bases outside the gene matches. This CDR3 region has 13 residues. Here the CDR3 DNA reads TGTGCCAGCAGTGGGACAGCCCTAGGGTCCCAGCATTTT. This translates into CASSGTALGSQHF.

V is TRBV6-5 and J is TRBJ1-3, with D possibly being TRBD1 (6 bases). This CDR3 comprises 14 residues. Germline V gives CDR1 MNHEY, CDR2 SVGAGI. Trimming removed 4 bases from V and 0 bases from J, with 7 bases in between. The CDR3 sequence is CASSWDTSGNTIYF. The CDR3 nucleotides read TGTGCCAGCAGTTGGGACACCTCTGGAAACACCATATATTTT.

The V call is TRBV10-3, the J call TRBJ2-3; 11 positions agree with TRBD1. This CDR3 comprises 16 residues. Germline V lookup: CDR1 ENHRY, CDR2 SYGVKD. The V segment lost 2 bases and the J segment 0 bases; nucleotides outside the gene matches: 1. CDR3 residues: CAISEGTGGSTDTQYF. CDR3 nucleotides: TGTGCCATCAGTGAGGGGACAGGGGGGAGCACAGATACGCAGTATTTT.

The chain recombines TRBV27 with TRBJ2-5, with D possibly matching TRBD2 (6 bases). Germline V gene lookup returns CDR1 MNHEY and CDR2 SMNVEV (reference sequence). This CDR3 spans 15 amino acids. V lost 5 bases to trimming and J lost 5 bases, with 18 bases between them. The CDR3 sequence is CASSPRLDHWETQYF. As DNA, the CDR3 is TGTGCCAGCAGTCCGCGACTAGATCACTGGGAGACCCAGTACTTC.

This chain connects TRBV28 to TRBJ2-1, with 8 bases identical to TRBD2. J gave up 5 bases and V 6 bases, and 9 bases lay outside the gene matches. CDR1 and CDR2 from the germline V gene are MDHEN and SYDVKM. The CDR3 loop spans 15 amino acids. The CDR3 nucleotides are TGTGCCAGCAGCACCTATCGGGAGGGAGACAATGAGCAGTTCTTC. Protein: CASSTYREGDNEQFF.

V gene TRBV29-1 combines with J gene TRBJ1-5, with TRBD1 as a possible D gene (5 bases). V dropped 6 bases and J dropped 7 bases, with 16 bases sitting between them. CDR1 and CDR2 (germline): SQVTM, ANQGSEA. This CDR3 is built from 13 residues. In nucleotides, the CDR3 is TGCAGCGTGACCACGACAGCGGGCCAGCCCCAGCATTTT. This sequence encodes CSVTTTAGQPQHF.

This chain connects TRBV19 to TRBJ2-5; D remains ambiguous. This CDR3 region has 15 residues. Germline CDR1 and CDR2: LNHDA and SQIVND (reference sequence). V was clipped by 1 base and J by 0 bases, with 9 bases between them. The CDR3 nucleotides read TGTGCCAGTAGTATAGGGAGCCAATACCAAGAGACCCAGTACTTC. This gives the protein CASSIGSQYQETQYF.

This chain connects TRBV11-2 to TRBJ1-1; perhaps TRBD1 as D (5 bases). With 5 bases removed from V and 8 bases from J, the gap between germline ends came to 9 bases. CDR1 is SGHAT and CDR2 is FQNNGV in the germline V gene. The CDR3 spans 11 residues. The CDR3, as DNA: TGTGCCAGCAGCCATTACAGGGAAGCTTTCTTT. This translates into CASSHYREAFF.

The chain couples TRBV18 to TRBJ2-7; D is possibly TRBD2 (6 bases). Germline lookup yields CDR1 KGHSH and CDR2 LQKENI. CDR3 length: 14 amino acids. V was trimmed by 6 bases and J by 0 bases, leaving 12 bases between them. DNA for the CDR3: TGTGCCAGCTCCGCGGGGTCCAGCTCCTACGAGCAGTACTTC. This translates into CASSAGSSSYEQYF. The full variable domain, its missing parts supplied by reference TRBV18 and TRBJ2-7, is NAGVMQNPRHLVRRRGQEARLRCSPMKGHSHVYWYRQLPEEGLKFMVYLQKENIIDESGMPKERFSAEFPKEGPSILRIQQVVRGDSAAYFCASSAGSSSYEQYFGPGTRLTVT.

This chain joins TRBV30 and TRBJ2-1; 13 bases agree with TRBD2. CDR1 is GTSNPN and CDR2 is SVGIG in the germline V gene (reference sequence). This CDR3 contains 16 residues. Germline trimming cut 0 bases from V and 8 bases from J; bases unmatched to any gene: 7. CDR3 amino acids: CAWSVQGTSGNDEQFF. Here the CDR3 DNA reads TGTGCCTGGAGTGTACAGGGGACTAGCGGGAATGATGAGCAGTTCTTC.

Written as DNA, the CDR3 is TGTGCCAGCAGCCAAGTGCCGGGACTCATCAATGAGCAGTTCTTC. Translating it yields CASSQVPGLINEQFF. The chain joins TRBV3-1 (or the pseudogene TRBV3-2) to TRBJ2-1, with D possibly being TRBD2 (6 bases). The CDR3 runs 15 residues. V shed 1 base and J shed 6 bases, with 13 bases lying between them. Germline V gene sequence: CDR1 LGHDT, CDR2 YNNKEL (reference sequence).

This clone was counted a few times. The chain employs TRBV28 and TRBJ2-7, with 9 bases identical to TRBD1. This CDR3 comprises 13 residues. V lost 6 bases to trimming and J lost 6 bases; unmatched junction nucleotides: 6. Germline V gene sequence: CDR1 MDHEN, CDR2 SYDVKM. CDR3 bases: TGTGCCAGCAGGAACAGGGGGCCCAGCGAGCAGTACTTC. Translating it yields CASRNRGPSEQYF.

This chain joins TRBV30 and TRBJ1-3; no definite D call. The CDR3 runs 14 residues. Germline-derived CDR1 and CDR2 are GTSNPN and SVGIG (reference sequence). With 3 bases removed from V and 0 bases from J, the gap between germline ends came to 9 bases. Here the CDR3 DNA reads TGTGCCTGGAGGTTAGCCTCCTCTGGAAACACCATATATTTT. It yields the protein CAWRLASSGNTIYF.

The chain recombines TRBV5-4 with TRBJ1-5, with no clear D. The V end was cut by 3 bases, the J end by 4 bases, with 8 bases between. Germline values: CDR1 SGHNT, CDR2 YYREEE (reference sequence). The CDR3 is 13 amino acids. The chain's CDR3 is CASSYDGNQPQHF. CDR3 nucleotides: TGTGCCAGCAGCTATGACGGGAATCAGCCCCAGCATTTT.

The V gene is TRBV30, the J gene TRBJ2-3, with D unresolved. The V and J ends lost 2 bases and 3 bases respectively, with 9 bases between them. The CDR3 runs 13 residues. Germline V gene data show CDR1 as GTSNPN and CDR2 as SVGIG (reference sequence). The CDR3 DNA follows: TGTGCCTGGAGTCCCGACACGACAGATACGCAGTATTTT. Protein: CAWSPDTTDTQYF.

The rearrangement links TRBV18 to TRBJ2-5, with 12 bases fitting TRBD2. The CDR3 runs to 15 residues. Germline V gene sequence: CDR1 KGHSH, CDR2 LQKENI. Trimming at V came to 3 bases and at J to 4 bases, leaving 3 bases not matched to a gene. DNA of the CDR3: TGTGCCAGCTCACCTTTGGGACTAGCGGGAGAGACCCAGTACTTC. Amino acids: CASSPLGLAGETQYF.